This T cell receptor beta chain was sequenced during a study of Graves' ophthalmopathy and Graves' hyperthyroidism. Study-level results: The authors also found most expanded thyroid clonotypes above 0.001 frequency in blood. With a specificity of under 85% and a sensitivity of just under 71%, the model predicted ophthalmopathy progression.

The TCR beta CDR3 regions underwent amplification from RNA transcripts. RT-PCR with HTBI primers came first, then second-round multiplex PCR. TCRdb reanalysed the multiplex PCR reads using MiXCR and keeps one entry per CDR3 protein. The repertoire holds roughly 400,000 distinct CDR3 sequences, with 15% to 17% as singletons. Uncontrolled infections, other autoimmune diseases, pregnancy or lactation barred patients from enrollment. PBMCs came from less than 12 ml of fresh peripheral blood. Turning to this clonotype: Antigen specificity is unknown.

The germline V and J ends were trimmed by 6 bases and 10 bases, with 12 bases remaining between them. The germline CDR1 and CDR2 sequences are DFQATT and SNEGSKA (reference sequence). CDR3 length equals 10 residues. This receptor was identified in a woman younger than 30 with stable Graves' hyperthyroidism. The chain employs TRBV20-1 and TRBJ1-1; D gene unclear. Sequenced sample: peripheral blood. The CDR3 loop is CSALQWIAFF. The CDR3 coding sequence is TGCAGTGCCCTACAGTGGATAGCTTTCTTT.